This T cell receptor beta chain came from a study of shared clonotypes between healthy human individuals. This was a deep-level run. In the study's own analysis: From ImmunoSEQ came sequences covering only the junction and carrying no quality scores, so filtering differed. Assay: immunoSEQ multiplex PCR; the TCRdb copy retains only in-frame clones and omits some. V and J calls and clone size come straight from that table; D and trimming were deduced from the DNA. Among 500,000 to 650,000 clones listed, 70% to 80% were seen once. The germline V gene encodes CDR1 SGHVS and CDR2 FNYEAQ. CDR3 size: 15 residues. Genomic DNA from unsorted samples was obtained from around 100 million PBMCs (per sample).

The rearrangement links TRBV7-6 to TRBJ2-7; no definite D call. Gene TRBJ2-1 matches the end of the DNA better, so the J call may be wrong. This clonotype was obtained from a woman in her thirties or forties in good health. Some clones in this sample may be carry-over from other donors' samples. Source material: PBMCs. The CDR3 loop is CASSPGNQNYNEQFF. Written as DNA, the CDR3 is TGTGCCAGCAGCCCTGGGAATCAAAACTACAATGAGCAGTTCTTC.